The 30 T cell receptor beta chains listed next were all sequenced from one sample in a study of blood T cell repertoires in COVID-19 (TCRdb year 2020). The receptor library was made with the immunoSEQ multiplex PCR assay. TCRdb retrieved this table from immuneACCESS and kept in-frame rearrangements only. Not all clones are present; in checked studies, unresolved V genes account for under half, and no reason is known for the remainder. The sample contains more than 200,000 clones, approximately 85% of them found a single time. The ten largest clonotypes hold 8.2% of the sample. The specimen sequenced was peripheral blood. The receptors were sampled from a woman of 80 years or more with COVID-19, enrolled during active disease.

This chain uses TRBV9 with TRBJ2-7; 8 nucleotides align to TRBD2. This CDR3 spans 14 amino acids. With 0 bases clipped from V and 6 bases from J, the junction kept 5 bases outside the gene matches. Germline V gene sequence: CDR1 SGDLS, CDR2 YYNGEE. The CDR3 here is CASSVVGRAGEQYF. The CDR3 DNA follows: TGTGCCAGCAGCGTAGTCGGGAGGGCCGGCGAGCAGTACTTC.

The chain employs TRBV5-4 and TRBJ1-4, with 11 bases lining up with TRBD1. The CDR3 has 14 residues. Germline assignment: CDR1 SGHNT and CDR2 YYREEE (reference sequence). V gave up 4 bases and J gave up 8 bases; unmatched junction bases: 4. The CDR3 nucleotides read TGTGCCAGCAGCGCCGGGACAGGGGGGGAAAAACTGTTTTTT. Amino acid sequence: CASSAGTGGEKLFF.

The CDR3 reads CASSAGSTGQTEAFF. Written as DNA, the CDR3 is TGTGCCAGCAGCGCGGGATCGACAGGGCAGACTGAAGCTTTCTTT. The V and J genes are TRBV5-4 and TRBJ1-1; 7 nucleotides agree with TRBD1. V lost 4 bases to trimming and J lost 5 bases; unmatched junction nucleotides: 11. The CDR3 sequence is 15 residues long. Germline V lookup: CDR1 SGHNT, CDR2 YYREEE (reference sequence).

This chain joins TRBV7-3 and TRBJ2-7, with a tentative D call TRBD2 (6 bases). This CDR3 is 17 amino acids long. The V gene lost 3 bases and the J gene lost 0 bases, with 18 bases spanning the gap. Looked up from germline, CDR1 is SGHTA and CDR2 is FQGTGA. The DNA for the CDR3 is TGTGCCAGCAGCTTTAGGAGGGGTGGCGGTAGCTCCTACGAGCAGTACTTC. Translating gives CASSFRRGGGSSYEQYF.

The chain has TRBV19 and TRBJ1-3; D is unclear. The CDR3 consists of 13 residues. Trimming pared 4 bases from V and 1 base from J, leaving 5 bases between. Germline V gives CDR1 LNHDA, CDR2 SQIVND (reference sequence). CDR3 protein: CASSRLSGNTIYF. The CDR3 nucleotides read TGTGCCAGTAGTAGGCTTTCTGGAAACACCATATATTTT.

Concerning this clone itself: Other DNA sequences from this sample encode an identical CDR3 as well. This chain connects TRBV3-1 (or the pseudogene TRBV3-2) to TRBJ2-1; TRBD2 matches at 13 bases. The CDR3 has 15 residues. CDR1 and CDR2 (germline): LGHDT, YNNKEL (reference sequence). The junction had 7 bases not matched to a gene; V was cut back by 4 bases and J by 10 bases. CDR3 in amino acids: CASSLGLAGEGEQFF. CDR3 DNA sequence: TGTGCCAGCAGCCTTGGACTAGCGGGAGAGGGAGAGCAGTTCTTC.

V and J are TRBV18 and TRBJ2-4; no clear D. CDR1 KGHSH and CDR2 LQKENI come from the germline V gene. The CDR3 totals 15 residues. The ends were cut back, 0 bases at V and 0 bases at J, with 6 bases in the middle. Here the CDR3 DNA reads TGTGCCAGCTCACCACCAGAACTAGCCAAAAACATTCAGTACTTC. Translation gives CASSPPELAKNIQYF.

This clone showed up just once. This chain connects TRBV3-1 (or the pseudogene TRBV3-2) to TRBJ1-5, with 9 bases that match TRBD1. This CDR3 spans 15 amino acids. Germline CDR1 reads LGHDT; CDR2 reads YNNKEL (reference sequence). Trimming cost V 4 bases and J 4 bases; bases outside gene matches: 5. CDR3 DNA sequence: TGTGCCAGCAGCCGCTCCGGGACAGGGAATCAGCCCCAGCATTTT. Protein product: CASSRSGTGNQPQHF.

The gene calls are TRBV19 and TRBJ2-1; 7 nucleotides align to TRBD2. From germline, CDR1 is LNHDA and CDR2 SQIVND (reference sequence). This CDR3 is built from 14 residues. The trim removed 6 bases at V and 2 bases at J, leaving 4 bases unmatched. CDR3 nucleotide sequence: TGTGCCAGTAGATCCCTAGCGGCCTACAATGAGCAGTTCTTC. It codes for CASRSLAAYNEQFF.

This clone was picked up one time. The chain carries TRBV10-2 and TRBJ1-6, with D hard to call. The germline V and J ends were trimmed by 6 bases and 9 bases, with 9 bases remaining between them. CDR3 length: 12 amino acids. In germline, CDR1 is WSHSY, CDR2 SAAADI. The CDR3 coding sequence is TGCGCCAGCAGAGACGGCGGTTCACCCCTCCACTTT. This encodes CASRDGGSPLHF.

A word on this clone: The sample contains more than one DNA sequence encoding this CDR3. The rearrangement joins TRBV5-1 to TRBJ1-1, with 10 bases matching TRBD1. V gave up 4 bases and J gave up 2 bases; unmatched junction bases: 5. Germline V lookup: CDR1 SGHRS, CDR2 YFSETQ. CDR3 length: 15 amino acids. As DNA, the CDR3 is TGCGCCAGCAGCCCCGGGGACAGGGGCAACACTGAAGCTTTCTTT. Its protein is CASSPGDRGNTEAFF. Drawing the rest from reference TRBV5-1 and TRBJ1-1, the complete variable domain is KAGVTQTPRYLIKTRGQQVTLSCSPISGHRSVSWYQQTPGQGLQFLFEYFSETQRNKGNFPGRFSGRQFSNSRSEMNVSTLELGDSALYLCASSPGDRGNTEAFFGQGTRLTVV.

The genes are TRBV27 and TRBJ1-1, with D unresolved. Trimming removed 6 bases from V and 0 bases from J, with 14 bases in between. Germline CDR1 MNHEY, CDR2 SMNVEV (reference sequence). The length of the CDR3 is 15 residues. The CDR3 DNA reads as TGTGCCAGCAGAACAGAGGGCATCATGAACACTGAAGCTTTCTTT. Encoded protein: CASRTEGIMNTEAFF.

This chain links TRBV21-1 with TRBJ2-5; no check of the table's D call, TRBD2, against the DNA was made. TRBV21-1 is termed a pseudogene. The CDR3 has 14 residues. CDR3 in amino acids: CASSSLTGVETQYF. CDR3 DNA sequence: TGTGCCAGCAGCAGCTTGACGGGGGTTGAGACCCAGTACTTC.

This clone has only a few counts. The CDR3 loop reads CASSKDRGVGYTF. The CDR3, as DNA: TGTGCCAGCAGCAAAGACAGGGGGGTAGGCTACACCTTC. The chain is built from TRBV7-9 and TRBJ1-2, with 9 bases fitting TRBD1. This CDR3 contains 13 residues. The germline CDR1 and CDR2 sequences are SEHNR and FQNEAQ (reference sequence). Trimming cost V 5 bases and J 8 bases; bases outside gene matches: 6.

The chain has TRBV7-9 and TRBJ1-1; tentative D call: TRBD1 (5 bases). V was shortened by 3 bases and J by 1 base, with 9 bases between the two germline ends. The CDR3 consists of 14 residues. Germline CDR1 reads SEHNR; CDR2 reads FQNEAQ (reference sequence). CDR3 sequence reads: CASSFGGTNTEAFF. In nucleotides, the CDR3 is TGTGCCAGCAGCTTCGGGGGGACGAACACTGAAGCTTTCTTT.

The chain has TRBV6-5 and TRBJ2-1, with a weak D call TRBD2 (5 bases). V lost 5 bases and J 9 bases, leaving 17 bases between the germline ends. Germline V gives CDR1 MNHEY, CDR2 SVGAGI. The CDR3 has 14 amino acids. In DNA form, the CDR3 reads TGTGCCAGCAGTCCCGCATCGAGGGCCATTGAGCAGTTCTTC. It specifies CASSPASRAIEQFF.

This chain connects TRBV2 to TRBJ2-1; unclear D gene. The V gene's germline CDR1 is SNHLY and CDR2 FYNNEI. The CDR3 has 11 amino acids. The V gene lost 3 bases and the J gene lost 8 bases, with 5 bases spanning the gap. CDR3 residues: CASSDSHEQFF. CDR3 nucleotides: TGTGCCAGCAGTGACAGTCATGAGCAGTTCTTC.

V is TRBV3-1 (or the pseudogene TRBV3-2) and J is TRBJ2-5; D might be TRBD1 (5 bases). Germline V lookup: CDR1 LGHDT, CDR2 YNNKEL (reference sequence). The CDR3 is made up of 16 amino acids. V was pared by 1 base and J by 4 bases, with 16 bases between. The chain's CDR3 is CASSQGGAEKRETQYF. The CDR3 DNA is TGTGCCAGCAGCCAAGGTGGGGCCGAAAAGAGAGAGACCCAGTACTTC.

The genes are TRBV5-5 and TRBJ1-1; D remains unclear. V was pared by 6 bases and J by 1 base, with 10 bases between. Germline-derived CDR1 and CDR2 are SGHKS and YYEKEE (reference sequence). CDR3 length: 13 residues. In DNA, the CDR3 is TGTGCCAGCAAGGGAGGTTCGAACACTGAAGCTTTCTTT. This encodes CASKGGSNTEAFF.

The DNA for the CDR3 is TGTGCCAGCAGCCGGACTAGCGCTACCTACGAGCAGTACTTC. Protein sequence: CASSRTSATYEQYF. The chain uses TRBV7-9 and TRBJ2-7; 9 bases fit TRBD2. The CDR3 covers 14 residues. V was clipped by 5 bases and J by 2 bases; unmatched bases: 4. Germline loops: CDR1 SEHNR, CDR2 FQNEAQ (reference sequence).

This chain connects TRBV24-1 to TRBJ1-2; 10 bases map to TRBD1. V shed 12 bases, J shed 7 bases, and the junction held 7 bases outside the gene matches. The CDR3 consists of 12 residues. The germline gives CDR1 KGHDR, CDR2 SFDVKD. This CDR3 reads CAAGTGDFGYTF. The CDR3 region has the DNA TGTGCCGCGGGGACAGGGGATTTTGGCTACACCTTC.

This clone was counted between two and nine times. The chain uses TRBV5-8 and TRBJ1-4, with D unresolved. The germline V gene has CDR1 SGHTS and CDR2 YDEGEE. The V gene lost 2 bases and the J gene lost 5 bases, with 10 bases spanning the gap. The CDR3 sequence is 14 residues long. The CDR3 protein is CASSFRTGNEKLFF. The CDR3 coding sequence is TGTGCCAGCAGCTTCCGGACGGGGAATGAAAAACTGTTTTTT.

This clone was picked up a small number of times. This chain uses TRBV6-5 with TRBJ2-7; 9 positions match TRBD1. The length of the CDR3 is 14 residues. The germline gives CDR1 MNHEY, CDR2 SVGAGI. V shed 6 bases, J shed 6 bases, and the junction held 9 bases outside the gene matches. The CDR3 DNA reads TGTGCCAGCAGCCCACGGGACAGGGCGACCGAGCAGTACTTC. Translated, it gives CASSPRDRATEQYF.

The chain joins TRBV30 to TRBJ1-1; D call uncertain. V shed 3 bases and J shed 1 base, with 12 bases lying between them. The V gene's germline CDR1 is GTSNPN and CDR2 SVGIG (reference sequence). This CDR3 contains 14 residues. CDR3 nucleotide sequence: TGTGCCTGGAGACGGTACCCGGGGAACACTGAAGCTTTCTTT. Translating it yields CAWRRYPGNTEAFF.

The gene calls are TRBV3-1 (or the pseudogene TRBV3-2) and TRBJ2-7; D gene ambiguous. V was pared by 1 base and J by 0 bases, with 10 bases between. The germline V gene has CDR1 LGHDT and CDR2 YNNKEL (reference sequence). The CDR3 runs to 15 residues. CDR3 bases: TGTGCCAGCAGCCAAGGAGTGTGGAGCTCCTACGAGCAGTACTTC. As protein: CASSQGVWSSYEQYF.

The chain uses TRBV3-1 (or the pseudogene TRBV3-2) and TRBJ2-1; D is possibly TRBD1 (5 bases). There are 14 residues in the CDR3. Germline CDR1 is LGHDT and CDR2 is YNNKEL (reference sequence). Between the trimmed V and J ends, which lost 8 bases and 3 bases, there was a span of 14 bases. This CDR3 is CASGKGNLYNEQFF. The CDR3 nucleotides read TGTGCCAGCGGGAAGGGGAACCTCTACAATGAGCAGTTCTTC.

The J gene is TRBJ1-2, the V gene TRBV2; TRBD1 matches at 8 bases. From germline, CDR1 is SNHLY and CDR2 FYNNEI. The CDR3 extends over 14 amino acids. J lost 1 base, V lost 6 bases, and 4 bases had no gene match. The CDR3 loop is CASSGGQGNYGYTF. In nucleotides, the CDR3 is TGTGCCAGCAGCGGCGGACAGGGTAACTATGGCTACACCTTC.

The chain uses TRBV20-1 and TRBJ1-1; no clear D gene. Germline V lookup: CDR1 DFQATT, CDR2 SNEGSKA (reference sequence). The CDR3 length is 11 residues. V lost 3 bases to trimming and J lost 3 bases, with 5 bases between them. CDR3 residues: CSARPDTEAFF. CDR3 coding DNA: TGCAGTGCTAGGCCGGACACTGAAGCTTTCTTT.

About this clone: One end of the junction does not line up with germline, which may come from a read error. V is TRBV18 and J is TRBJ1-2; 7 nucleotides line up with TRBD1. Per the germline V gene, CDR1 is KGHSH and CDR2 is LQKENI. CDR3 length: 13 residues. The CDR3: CASSPGQVTGSAF. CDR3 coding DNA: TGTGCCAGCTCACCCGGACAGGTAACGGGCAGTGCCTTC. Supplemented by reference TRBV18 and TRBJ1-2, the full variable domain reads NAGVMQNPRHLVRRRGQEARLRCSPMKGHSHVYWYRQLPEEGLKFMVYLQKENIIDESGMPKERFSAEFPKEGPSILRIQQVVRGDSAAYFCASSPGQVTGSAFGSGTRLTVV.

CDR3 residues: CAISETLAGTGGNTIYF. In nucleotides, the CDR3 is TGTGCCATCAGTGAGACCCTAGCCGGGACAGGCGGAAACACCATATATTTT. V gene TRBV10-3 combines with J gene TRBJ1-3; 8 nucleotides match TRBD1. The J segment lost 4 bases and the V segment lost 2 bases, leaving 10 bases of the junction unmatched. The CDR3 runs to 17 residues. In germline, CDR1 is ENHRY, CDR2 SYGVKD.